The 24 T cell receptor beta chains in this list originate from one sample, sequenced in a study of T-cell memory formation after mild COVID-19. TCRdb passed the 5' RACE reads through MiXCR, listing each CDR3 protein once. This sample has 350,000 to 500,000 distinct CDR3 sequences; approximately 19% occur once, and the top ten carry 20% to 25%. The source material was PBMCs or a T cell subset sorted from them (not recorded which). These TCRs come from a man aged 18 to 30 who had mild COVID-19 (a few samples of this study predate the infection). Cell type and time point are not known.

This chain joins TRBV7-2 and TRBJ2-2, with D perhaps matching TRBD2 (6 bases). The germline V and J ends were trimmed by 3 bases and 4 bases, with 9 bases remaining between them. This CDR3 has 14 amino acids. The V gene's germline CDR1 is SGHTA and CDR2 FQGNSA. The CDR3 nucleotides are TGTGCCAGCAGCTTTAGCGGACCCACCGGGGAGCTGTTTTTT. This encodes CASSFSGPTGELFF.

V gene TRBV20-1 combines with J gene TRBJ2-4; D not resolved. V lost 5 bases to trimming and J lost 0 bases, with 11 bases between them. Germline values: CDR1 DFQATT, CDR2 SNEGSKA (reference sequence). The CDR3 spans 14 residues. The CDR3 DNA follows: TGCAGTGCTTCGGAGAACCTAGCCAAAAACATTCAGTACTTC. Its translation is CSASENLAKNIQYF.

The genes are TRBV29-1 and TRBJ2-5; 7 bases match TRBD1. The CDR3 length is 15 residues. The V segment lost 2 bases and the J segment 2 bases; nucleotides outside the gene matches: 8. From germline, CDR1 is SQVTM and CDR2 ANQGSEA. CDR3 region: CSVEFPDRRQETQYF. In DNA, the CDR3 is TGCAGCGTTGAATTTCCGGACAGGAGACAAGAGACCCAGTACTTC.

This clonotype was counted at least ten times. The gene calls are TRBV10-3 and TRBJ2-1; the D call may be TRBD1 or TRBD2 (5 bases each). Germline V lookup: CDR1 ENHRY, CDR2 SYGVKD. The ends were cut back, 3 bases at V and 9 bases at J, with 21 bases in the middle. This CDR3 comprises 16 residues. The CDR3 reads CAISERSPREGLEQFF. The DNA of the CDR3 is TGTGCCATCAGTGAAAGGTCCCCCCGTGAGGGGCTTGAGCAGTTCTTC.

The chain recombines TRBV7-3 with TRBJ2-2; D remains unclear. Germline CDR1 and CDR2: SGHTA and FQGTGA. Deletions cut 1 base from V and 0 bases from J, with 9 bases between. This CDR3 spans 16 amino acids. The CDR3 DNA reads as TGTGCCAGCAGCTTAATGGGCGGCCCGAACACCGGGGAGCTGTTTTTT. Translating it yields CASSLMGGPNTGELFF. The complete variable domain, with remaining parts taken from reference TRBV7-3 and TRBJ2-2, reads GAGVSQTPSNKVTEKGKYVELRCDPISGHTALYWYRQSLGQGPEFLIYFQGTGAADDSGLPNDRFFAVRPEGSVSTLKIQRTERGDSAVYLCASSLMGGPNTGELFFGEGSRLTVL.

This clonotype appeared a few times. The J gene is TRBJ1-2, the V gene TRBV27; D gene unclear. CDR3 length: 13 amino acids. V dropped 4 bases and J dropped 2 bases, with 8 bases sitting between them. From germline, CDR1 is MNHEY and CDR2 SMNVEV (reference sequence). In DNA form, the CDR3 reads TGTGCCAGCAGTTATCACGGAAACTATGGCTACACCTTC. Translating it yields CASSYHGNYGYTF.

This clonotype was seen a handful of times. The J gene is TRBJ2-4, the V gene TRBV5-7; 7 bases line up with TRBD1. TRBV5-7 is recorded as an ORF, its role being uncertain. CDR3 length: 15 residues. With 7 bases clipped from V and 4 bases from J, the junction kept 11 bases outside the gene matches. The CDR3 reads CASGTVQGFKNIQYF. CDR3 DNA sequence: TGTGCCAGCGGAACGGTACAGGGGTTTAAAAACATTCAGTACTTC.

This chain joins TRBV7-9 and TRBJ1-1; D gene unclear. V shed 3 bases and J shed 6 bases, with 14 bases lying between them. The CDR3 runs 14 residues. CDR1 is SEHNR, CDR2 FQNEAQ, per germline (reference sequence). The DNA for the CDR3 is TGTGCCAGCAGCTTTTCTTTCGATGGCGCTGAAGCTTTCTTT. Translation: CASSFSFDGAEAFF.

This clonotype was detected a few times. The CDR3 DNA reads TGTGCCAGCAGTTACTCGAGCGGCAGAAGCTCTGGGGCCAACGTCCTGACTTTC. Its translation: CASSYSSGRSSGANVLTF. V and J are TRBV6-5 and TRBJ2-6; perhaps TRBD2 as D (5 bases). The CDR3 sequence is 18 residues long. V was pared by 0 bases and J by 0 bases, with 12 bases between. In germline, CDR1 is MNHEY, CDR2 SVGAGI.

This clonotype came up a few times. This sequence joins TRBV7-9 and TRBJ1-3, with D perhaps matching TRBD1 (5 bases). V lost 5 bases to trimming and J lost 0 bases, with 11 bases between them. CDR3 length equals 15 residues. Per germline, CDR1 SEHNR and CDR2 FQNEAQ (reference sequence). This chain's CDR3 is CASSTRGFSGNTIYF. DNA of the CDR3: TGTGCCAGCAGCACCCGGGGCTTCTCTGGAAACACCATATATTTT.

The gene calls are TRBV19 and TRBJ1-1; weak D call: TRBD1 (6 bases). The CDR3 covers 13 residues. Trimming removed 5 bases from V and 7 bases from J, with 14 bases in between. Germline CDR1 and CDR2: LNHDA and SQIVND (reference sequence). The CDR3 nucleotides are TGTGCCAGTAGTCGAGGACAGTTAAGTGAAGCTTTCTTT. Protein: CASSRGQLSEAFF. Full variable domain (remainder filled in from reference TRBV19 and TRBJ1-1): DGGITQSPKYLFRKEGQNVTLSCEQNLNHDAMYWYRQDPGQGLRLIYYSQIVNDFQKGDIAEGYSVSREKKESFPLTVTSAQKNPTAFYLCASSRGQLSEAFFGQGTRLTVV.

This clonotype was picked up a small number of times. In DNA form, the CDR3 reads TGTGCCAGCAGTTTAATGCAGGGCTACGAGCAGTACGTC. Translating gives CASSLMQGYEQYV. The V and J genes are TRBV27 and TRBJ2-7; weak D call: TRBD1 (5 bases). V lost 2 bases and J lost 3, with 8 bases in between. This CDR3 is built from 13 residues. CDR1 and CDR2 (germline): MNHEY, SMNVEV (reference sequence).

This clonotype occurred many times. The chain is built from TRBV7-9 and TRBJ1-1; D ambiguous. V was clipped by 4 bases and J by 7 bases, with 13 bases between them. Germline assignment: CDR1 SEHNR and CDR2 FQNEAQ (reference sequence). CDR3 length equals 13 residues. CDR3 sequence reads: CASSSPDLREAFF. CDR3 DNA: TGTGCCAGCAGCTCCCCCGACTTACGTGAAGCTTTCTTT.

This clonotype has at least ten counts. The rearrangement joins TRBV20-1 to TRBJ1-2; D is perhaps TRBD1 (6 bases). V dropped 0 bases and J dropped 7 bases, with 12 bases sitting between them. Per germline, CDR1 DFQATT and CDR2 SNEGSKA (reference sequence). The CDR3 extends over 13 amino acids. The CDR3 DNA reads TGCAGTGCTAGAGATGGGACATCGGGTGGCTACACCTTC. It specifies CSARDGTSGGYTF.

The chain couples TRBV18 to TRBJ2-7; 9 bases fit TRBD1. V shed 10 bases and J 1 base; nucleotides not matched to a gene: 2. This CDR3 is 12 amino acids long. In germline, CDR1 is KGHSH, CDR2 LQKENI. CDR3 amino acids: CAKGQGSYEQYV. The CDR3 nucleotides are TGTGCCAAAGGACAGGGGTCCTACGAGCAGTACGTC.

This clonotype has only a few counts. A much larger clone is a single base away; this may be a read error. The chain links TRBV7-9 to TRBJ1-2; D may be TRBD1 (6 bases). Germline V lookup: CDR1 SEHNR, CDR2 FQNEAQ (reference sequence). V lost 3 bases, J lost 3 bases, and 8 bases lay in between. The CDR3 is 13 residues long. CDR3 nucleotides: TGTGCCAGCAGCTTTGGGGGGCACTATGGCTACACCTTC. Its translation is CASSFGGHYGYTF. The whole variable domain, remainder taken from reference TRBV7-9 and TRBJ1-2, is DTGVSQNPRHKITKRGQNVTFRCDPISEHNRLYWYRQTLGQGPEFLTYFQNEAQLEKSRLLSDRFSAERPKGSFSTLEIQRTEQGDSAMYLCASSFGGHYGYTFGSGTRLTVV.

The V and J genes are TRBV14 and TRBJ1-4; D is possibly TRBD1 (5 bases). The germline V gene has CDR1 SGHDN and CDR2 FVKESK. This CDR3 contains 13 residues. The V gene lost 4 bases and the J gene lost 8 bases, with 11 bases spanning the gap. DNA of the CDR3: TGTGCCAGCAGCCGGGACCCGCGAGAAAAACTGTTTTTT. It is translated as CASSRDPREKLFF.

The chain combines TRBV12-3 or TRBV12-4 with TRBJ2-1, with D hard to call. This CDR3 is built from 15 residues. Trimming took off 3 bases at V and 4 bases at J, with 13 bases between the two ends. The CDR3, as DNA: TGTGCCAGCAGTTTTGGTTGGGCAGGATACAATGAGCAGTTCTTC. Its protein product is CASSFGWAGYNEQFF.

This clonotype was found a few times. V gene TRBV7-2 combines with J gene TRBJ2-7; D unclear. Germline CDR1 and CDR2: SGHTA and FQGNSA. The CDR3 consists of 12 residues. V gave up 4 bases and J gave up 4 bases, with 8 bases separating them. CDR3 DNA: TGTGCCAGCAGCTCAGTAGGGTACGAGCAGTACTTC. Protein product: CASSSVGYEQYF.

This sequence joins TRBV4-2 and TRBJ1-6; D remains ambiguous. CDR1 is LGHNA, CDR2 YNFKEQ, per germline. V dropped 3 bases and J dropped 11 bases, with 14 bases sitting between them. CDR3 length: 14 residues. Written as DNA, the CDR3 is TGTGCCAGCAGCCAGGAGGCGGAAGAGACACCCCTCCACTTT. Translation: CASSQEAEETPLHF.

The CDR3 nucleotides are TGTGCCAGCAGCTTTTCGGGAAGAAGCCGTCGTGGAAACACCATATATTTT. It specifies CASSFSGRSRRGNTIYF. V is TRBV7-9 and J is TRBJ1-3; D call uncertain. The CDR3 extends over 17 amino acids. The germline V and J ends were trimmed by 3 bases and 3 bases, with 18 bases remaining between them. The V gene's germline CDR1 is SEHNR and CDR2 FQNEAQ (reference sequence).

V usage is TRBV19 and J usage is TRBJ1-1, with 12 bases lining up with TRBD1. Unmatched junction bases numbered 5, after V lost 7 bases and J lost 5 bases. There are 14 residues in the CDR3. Germline loops: CDR1 LNHDA, CDR2 SQIVND (reference sequence). This CDR3 is CASMAGQGATEAFF. The CDR3 DNA reads TGTGCCAGTATGGCGGGACAGGGGGCTACTGAAGCTTTCTTT.

The V gene is TRBV19, the J gene TRBJ1-1; 10 bases are shared with TRBD1. Germline assignment: CDR1 LNHDA and CDR2 SQIVND (reference sequence). The CDR3 has 16 amino acids. Trimming removed 6 bases from V and 12 bases from J; junction bases left unmatched: 19. CDR3 region: CASSPKGQGFPMWTFF. As DNA, the CDR3 is TGTGCCAGTAGCCCTAAGGGACAGGGGTTTCCGATGTGGACTTTCTTT.

At least ten counts were recorded for this clonotype. At one of its ends the junction is not consistent with the germline gene, which may arise from a read error. The chain is built from TRBV7-3 and TRBJ2-1, with 9 nucleotides matching TRBD1. CDR3 size: 13 residues. Germline lookup yields CDR1 SGHTA and CDR2 FQGTGA. CDR3 residues: CASSLDRGPERFF. In nucleotides, the CDR3 is TGTGCCAGCAGCTTGGACAGGGGCCCGGAGCGGTTCTTC.